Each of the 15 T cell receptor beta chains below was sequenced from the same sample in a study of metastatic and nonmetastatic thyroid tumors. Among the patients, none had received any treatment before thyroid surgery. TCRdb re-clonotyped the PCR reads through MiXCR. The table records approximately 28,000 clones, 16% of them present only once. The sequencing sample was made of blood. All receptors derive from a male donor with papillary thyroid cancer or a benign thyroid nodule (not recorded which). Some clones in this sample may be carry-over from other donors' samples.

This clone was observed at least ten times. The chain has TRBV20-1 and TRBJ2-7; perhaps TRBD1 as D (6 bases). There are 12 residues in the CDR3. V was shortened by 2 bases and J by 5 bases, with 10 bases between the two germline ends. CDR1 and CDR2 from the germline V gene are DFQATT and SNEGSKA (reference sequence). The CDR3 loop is CSARKGDHEQYF. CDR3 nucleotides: TGCAGTGCTAGAAAGGGGGACCACGAGCAGTACTTC.

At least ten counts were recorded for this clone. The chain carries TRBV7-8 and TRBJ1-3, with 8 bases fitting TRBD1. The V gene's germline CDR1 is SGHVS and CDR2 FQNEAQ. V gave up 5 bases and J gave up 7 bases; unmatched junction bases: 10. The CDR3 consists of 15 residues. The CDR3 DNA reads TGTGCCAGCAGCCTAACCGGGACAGGAATTAACACCATATATTTT. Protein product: CASSLTGTGINTIYF. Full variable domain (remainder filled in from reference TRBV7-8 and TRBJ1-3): GAGVSQSPRYKVAKRGQDVALRCDPISGHVSLFWYQQALGQGPEFLTYFQNEAQLDKSGLPSDRFFAERPEGSVSTLKIQRTQQEDSAVYLCASSLTGTGINTIYFGEGSWLTVV.

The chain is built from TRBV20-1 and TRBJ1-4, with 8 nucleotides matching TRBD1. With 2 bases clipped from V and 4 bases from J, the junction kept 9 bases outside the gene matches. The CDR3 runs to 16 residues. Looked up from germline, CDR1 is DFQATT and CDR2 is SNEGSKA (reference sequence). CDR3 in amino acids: CSARFPQTGDNEKLFF. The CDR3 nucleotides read TGCAGTGCTAGATTCCCACAGACAGGGGATAATGAAAAACTGTTTTTT.

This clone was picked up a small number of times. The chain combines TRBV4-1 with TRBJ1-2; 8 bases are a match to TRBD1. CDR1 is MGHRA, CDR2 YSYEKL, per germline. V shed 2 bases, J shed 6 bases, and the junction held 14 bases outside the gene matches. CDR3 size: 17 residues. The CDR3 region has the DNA TGCGCCAGCAGCCAATTTCCAACGGACAGGGCTCTTCATGGCTACACCTTC. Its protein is CASSQFPTDRALHGYTF.

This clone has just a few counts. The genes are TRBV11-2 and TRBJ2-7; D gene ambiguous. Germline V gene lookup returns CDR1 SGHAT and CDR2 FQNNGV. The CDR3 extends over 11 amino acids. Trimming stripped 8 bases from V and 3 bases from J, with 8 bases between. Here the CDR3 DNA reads TGTGCCAGCGGATCCCTCTACGAGCAGTACTTC. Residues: CASGSLYEQYF.

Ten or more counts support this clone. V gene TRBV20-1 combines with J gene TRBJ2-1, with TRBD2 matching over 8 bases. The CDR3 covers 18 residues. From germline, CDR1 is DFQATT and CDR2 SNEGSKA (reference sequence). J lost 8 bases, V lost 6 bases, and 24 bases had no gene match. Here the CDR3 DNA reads TGCAGTGCGACGAAGGGACTAGTAAGGGGGGGGATTAACGATGAGCAGTTCTTC. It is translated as CSATKGLVRGGINDEQFF.

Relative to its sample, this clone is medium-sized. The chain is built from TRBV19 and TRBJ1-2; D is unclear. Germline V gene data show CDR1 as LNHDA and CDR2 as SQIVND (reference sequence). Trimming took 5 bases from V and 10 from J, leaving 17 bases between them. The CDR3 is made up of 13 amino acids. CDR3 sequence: CASSAPMGDSYTF. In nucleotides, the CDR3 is TGTGCCAGTAGTGCACCTATGGGAGACTCCTACACCTTC. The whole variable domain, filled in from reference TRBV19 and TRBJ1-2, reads DGGITQSPKYLFRKEGQNVTLSCEQNLNHDAMYWYRQDPGQGLRLIYYSQIVNDFQKGDIAEGYSVSREKKESFPLTVTSAQKNPTAFYLCASSAPMGDSYTFGSGTRLTVV.

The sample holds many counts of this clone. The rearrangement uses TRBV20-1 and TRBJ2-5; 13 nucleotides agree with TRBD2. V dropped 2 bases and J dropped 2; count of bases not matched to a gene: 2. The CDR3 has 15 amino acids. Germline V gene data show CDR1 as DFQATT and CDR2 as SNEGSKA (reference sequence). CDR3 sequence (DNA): TGCAGTGCTAGAAGGACTAGCGGGAGTCAAGAGACCCAGTACTTC. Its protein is CSARRTSGSQETQYF.

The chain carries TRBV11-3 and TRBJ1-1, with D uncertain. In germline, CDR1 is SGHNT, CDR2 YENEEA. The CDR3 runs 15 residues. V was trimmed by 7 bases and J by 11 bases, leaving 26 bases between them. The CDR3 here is CASTPVFAVLPEAFF. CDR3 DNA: TGTGCCAGCACTCCTGTGTTTGCTGTCCTTCCCGAGGCTTTCTTT.

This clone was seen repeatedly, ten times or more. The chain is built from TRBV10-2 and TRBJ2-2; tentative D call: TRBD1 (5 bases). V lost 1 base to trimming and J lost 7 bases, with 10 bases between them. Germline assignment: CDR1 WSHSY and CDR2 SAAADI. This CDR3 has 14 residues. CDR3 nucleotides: TGCGCCAGCAGTGAGTACAGGCCAGGCGGGGAGCTGTTTTTT. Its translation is CASSEYRPGGELFF.

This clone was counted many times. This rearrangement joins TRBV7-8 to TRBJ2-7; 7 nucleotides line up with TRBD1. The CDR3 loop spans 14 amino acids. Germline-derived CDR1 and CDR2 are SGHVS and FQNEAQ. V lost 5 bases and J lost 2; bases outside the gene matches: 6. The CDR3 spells CASSIRQGPYEQYF. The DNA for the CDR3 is TGTGCCAGCAGCATCAGACAGGGTCCCTACGAGCAGTACTTC.

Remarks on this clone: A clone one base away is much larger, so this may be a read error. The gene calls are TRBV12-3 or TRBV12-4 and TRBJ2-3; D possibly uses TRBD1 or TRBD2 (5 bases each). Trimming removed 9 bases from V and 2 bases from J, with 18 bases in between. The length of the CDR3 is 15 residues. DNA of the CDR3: TGTGCCAGTGGGACGGGGCTCTTAATCACAGATACGCAGTATTTT. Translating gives CASGTGLLITDTQYF.

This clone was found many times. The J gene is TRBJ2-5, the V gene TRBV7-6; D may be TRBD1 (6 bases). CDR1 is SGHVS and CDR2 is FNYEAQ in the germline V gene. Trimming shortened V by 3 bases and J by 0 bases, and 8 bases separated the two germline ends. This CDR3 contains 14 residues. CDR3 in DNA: TGTGCCAGCAGCTTCCAGGGGTACCAAGAGACCCAGTACTTC. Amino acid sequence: CASSFQGYQETQYF.

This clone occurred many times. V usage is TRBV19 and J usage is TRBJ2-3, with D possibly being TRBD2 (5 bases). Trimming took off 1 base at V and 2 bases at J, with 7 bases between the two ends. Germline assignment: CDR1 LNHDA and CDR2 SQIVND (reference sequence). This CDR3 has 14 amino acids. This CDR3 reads CASSIVLATDTQYF. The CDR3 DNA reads TGTGCCAGTAGTATAGTCCTAGCCACAGATACGCAGTATTTT.

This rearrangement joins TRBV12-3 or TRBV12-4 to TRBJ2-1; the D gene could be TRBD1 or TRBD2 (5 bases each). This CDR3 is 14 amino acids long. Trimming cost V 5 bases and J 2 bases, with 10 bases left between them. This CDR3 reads CASSGDAAYNEQFF. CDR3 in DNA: TGTGCCAGCAGTGGGGACGCGGCCTACAATGAGCAGTTCTTC.